One sample yielded the 9 T cell receptor beta chains listed below, sequenced in a study of cytomegalovirus exposure and HLA in healthy donors. The PCR was carried out with 60 Vbeta primers and 13 Jbeta primers. The protocol was immunoSEQ multiplex PCR, while the TCRdb copy is restricted to in-frame clones and leaves out a portion. The sample records about 110,000 clones, roughly 86% being singletons. The sequenced material came from PBMCs. These receptors came from a middle-aged man in good health and CMV-seronegative.

The chain is built from TRBV7-2 and TRBJ2-3; D ambiguous. Germline values: CDR1 SGHTA, CDR2 FQGNSA. Trimming removed 5 bases at V and 0 bases at J, with 3 bases between. This CDR3 has 12 residues. Here the CDR3 DNA reads TGTGCCAGCAGCACAAGCACAGATACGCAGTATTTT. Residues: CASSTSTDTQYF.

This chain joins TRBV4-1 and TRBJ1-1; D unresolved. CDR1 and CDR2 from the germline V gene are MGHRA and YSYEKL. V lost 0 bases and J lost 1, with 9 bases in between. The CDR3 length is 15 residues. The CDR3 DNA reads as TGCGCCAGCAGCCAAGATCGCGTGAAGAACACTGAAGCTTTCTTT. Translation gives CASSQDRVKNTEAFF.

The gene calls are TRBV4-1 and TRBJ1-4; a possible D gene is TRBD1 (5 bases). CDR3 length: 18 amino acids. Deletions cut 0 bases from V and 4 bases from J, with 18 bases between. Germline loops: CDR1 MGHRA, CDR2 YSYEKL. The DNA of the CDR3 is TGCGCCAGCAGCCAAGAAAGACGGTCTTCGGGGGTTAATGAAAAACTGTTTTTT. Residues: CASSQERRSSGVNEKLFF.

The chain couples TRBV28 to TRBJ1-6; D unresolved. V was clipped by 1 base and J by 7 bases, with 11 bases between them. Germline assignment: CDR1 MDHEN and CDR2 SYDVKM. CDR3 length equals 15 residues. The CDR3 nucleotides read TGTGCCAGCAGTTTATCCGGCGCGGGGAATTCACCCCTCCACTTT. The encoded protein is CASSLSGAGNSPLHF.

This clone was seen once. V is TRBV28 and J is TRBJ1-1; 8 bases are shared with TRBD1. Trimming cost V 6 bases and J 1 base; bases outside gene matches: 7. The CDR3 totals 15 residues. Germline-derived CDR1 and CDR2 are MDHEN and SYDVKM. The CDR3 here is CASSPGGTGNTEAFF. The CDR3 region has the DNA TGTGCCAGCAGCCCAGGCGGGACAGGGAACACTGAAGCTTTCTTT.

The chain carries TRBV30 and TRBJ1-2; D perhaps matches TRBD1 (5 bases). CDR1 GTSNPN and CDR2 SVGIG come from the germline V gene (reference sequence). V dropped 3 bases and J dropped 4 bases, with 21 bases sitting between them. CDR3 length: 16 amino acids. The CDR3 protein is CAWRFTGGRRGYGYTF. The CDR3 bases are TGTGCCTGGAGGTTCACGGGCGGGAGGAGGGGCTATGGCTACACCTTC.

This chain uses TRBV10-3 with TRBJ1-5, with 9 positions matching TRBD1. Germline CDR1 reads ENHRY; CDR2 reads SYGVKD. The CDR3 is 15 amino acids. After removal of 4 bases from V and 2 bases from J, the junction contained 3 bases not matched to a gene. The CDR3 DNA reads as TGTGCCATCAGTGGGGACAGGGCGGGCAATCAGCCCCAGCATTTT. Its protein product is CAISGDRAGNQPQHF.

This chain joins TRBV6-5 and TRBJ1-1; 7 positions match TRBD1. Germline-derived CDR1 and CDR2 are MNHEY and SVGAGI. With V trimmed by 0 bases and J by 6 bases, 7 bases remained unmatched. This CDR3 has 15 residues. The DNA of the CDR3 is TGTGCCAGCAGTTACTCAGACAGGGTAGGATCTGAAGCTTTCTTT. Translated: CASSYSDRVGSEAFF.

The chain links TRBV6-4 to TRBJ2-3; 10 positions agree with TRBD2. From germline, CDR1 is MRHNA and CDR2 SNTAGT. The J segment lost 9 bases and the V segment lost 5 bases, leaving 11 bases of the junction unmatched. The CDR3 has 15 amino acids. CDR3 loop: CASSTSGARSATQYF. The DNA for the CDR3 is TGTGCCAGCAGTACTAGCGGGGCTCGCTCGGCGACGCAGTATTTT.